This paragraph reports one T cell receptor beta chain. Antigen specificity is unknown. RNA, once extracted, was reverse transcribed into cDNA for use as the sequencing template. The assay was immunoSEQ multiplex PCR, and TCRdb's table has in-frame clones only and misses some. The repertoire consists of over 150,000 clones, with more than 55% occurring once and the leading ten covering 4.9%. The germline gives CDR1 MNHNY, CDR2 SVGAGI (reference sequence). This CDR3 comprises 14 residues. The germline V and J ends were trimmed by 0 bases and 5 bases, with 10 bases remaining between them. This sample is drawn from a study of CD8+ T cells in alopecia areata. The study's findings and limits: Scalp samples also yield sequences of resident alphabeta T cells from normal skin.

The sequenced sample consisted of CD8+ T cells sorted from blood. This chain joins TRBV6-6 and TRBJ1-2; no definite D call. This sequence originates from a human donor in good health. In DNA form, the CDR3 reads TGTGCCAGCAGTTACTCGACGACGGGGTATGGCTACACCTTC. It encodes CASSYSTTGYGYTF.